The sequence of this T cell receptor (beta chain) was determined in a study of shared clonotypes between healthy human individuals. Study-level background: The cohort had two women and a few men, ages 18 to 49. Donors had three CD4 naive, three CD4 memory, two CD8 naive and one CD8 memory plate apiece. Overall study results and limits: The sampled material consisted only of blood, and tissue repertoires are likely to differ.

Sorted-subset replicate PCRs used roughly 180 ng DNA, approximately 30,000 T cell genomes. Data came from immunoSEQ multiplex PCR; TCRdb stores just in-frame clones and leaves some out. The sample lists about 2.2 million clones, around 95% seen once, with 1.5% to 2% in the top ten. V gave up 3 bases and J gave up 5 bases, with 19 bases separating them. Germline CDR1 MNHNS, CDR2 SASEGT. CDR3 size: 16 residues. Remarks on this clone: Its antigen is unknown.

CD45RO-negative, CCR7-positively selected cells formed the naive CD8 fraction, excluding terminally differentiated effector memory CD45RA+ cells. The chain combines TRBV6-1 with TRBJ1-2; no clear D gene. The clonotype originates from a man younger than 35 in good health. Some clones in this sample may be carry-over from other donors' samples. Sequenced: naive CD8+ T cells from PBMCs. The CDR3 sequence: CASSDLTQVTAYGYTF. The CDR3 region has the DNA TGTGCCAGCAGTGACCTCACGCAGGTCACGGCTTATGGCTACACCTTC.